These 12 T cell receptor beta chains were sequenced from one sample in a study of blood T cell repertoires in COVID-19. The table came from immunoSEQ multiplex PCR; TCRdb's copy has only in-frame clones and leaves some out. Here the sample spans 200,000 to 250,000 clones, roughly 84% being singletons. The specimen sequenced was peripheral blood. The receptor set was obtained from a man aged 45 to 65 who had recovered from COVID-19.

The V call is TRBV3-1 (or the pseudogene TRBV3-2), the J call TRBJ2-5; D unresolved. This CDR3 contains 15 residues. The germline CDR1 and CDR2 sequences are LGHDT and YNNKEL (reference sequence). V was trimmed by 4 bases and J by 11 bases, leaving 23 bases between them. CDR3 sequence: CASSRNSPTRRLQYF. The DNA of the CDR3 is TGTGCCAGCAGCCGCAATTCCCCTACTCGCCGACTTCAGTACTTC.

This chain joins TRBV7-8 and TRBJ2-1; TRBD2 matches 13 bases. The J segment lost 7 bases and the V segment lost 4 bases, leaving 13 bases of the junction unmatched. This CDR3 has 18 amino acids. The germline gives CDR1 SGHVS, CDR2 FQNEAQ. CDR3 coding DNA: TGTGCCAGCAGCTCCCTCGCTCAACTAGCGGGAGGGCGGAATGAGCAGTTCTTC. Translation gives CASSSLAQLAGGRNEQFF. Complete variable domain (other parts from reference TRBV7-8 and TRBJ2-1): GAGVSQSPRYKVAKRGQDVALRCDPISGHVSLFWYQQALGQGPEFLTYFQNEAQLDKSGLPSDRFFAERPEGSVSTLKIQRTQQEDSAVYLCASSSLAQLAGGRNEQFFGPGTRLTVL.

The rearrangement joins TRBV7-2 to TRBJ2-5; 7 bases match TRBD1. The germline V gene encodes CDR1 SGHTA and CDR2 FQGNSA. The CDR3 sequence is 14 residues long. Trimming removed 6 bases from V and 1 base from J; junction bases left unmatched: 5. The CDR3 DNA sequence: TGTGCCAGCAGAAGGGGGCGGCTCCAAGAGACCCAGTACTTC. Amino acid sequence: CASRRGRLQETQYF.

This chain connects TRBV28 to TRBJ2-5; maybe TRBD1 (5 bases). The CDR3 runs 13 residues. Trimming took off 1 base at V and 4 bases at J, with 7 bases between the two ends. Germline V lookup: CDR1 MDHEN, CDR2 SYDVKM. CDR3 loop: CASSLYRIETQYF. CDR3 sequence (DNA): TGTGCCAGCAGTTTATACAGGATAGAGACCCAGTACTTC.

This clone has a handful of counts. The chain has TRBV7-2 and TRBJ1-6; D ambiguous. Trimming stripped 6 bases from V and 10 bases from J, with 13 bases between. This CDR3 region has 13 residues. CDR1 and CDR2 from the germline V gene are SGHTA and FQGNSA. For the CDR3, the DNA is TGTGCCAGCAGATCAAGAGGGCAGTCACCCCTCCACTTT. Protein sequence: CASRSRGQSPLHF. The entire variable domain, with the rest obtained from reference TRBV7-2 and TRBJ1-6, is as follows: GAGVSQSPSNKVTEKGKDVELRCDPISGHTALYWYRQSLGQGLEFLIYFQGNSAPDKSGLPSDRFSAERTGGSVSTLTIQRTQQEDSAVYLCASRSRGQSPLHFGNGTRLTVT.

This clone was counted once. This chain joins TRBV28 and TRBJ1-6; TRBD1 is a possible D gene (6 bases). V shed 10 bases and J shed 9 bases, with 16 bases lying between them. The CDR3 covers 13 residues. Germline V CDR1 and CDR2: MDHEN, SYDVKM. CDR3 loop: CATHRDMVSPLHF. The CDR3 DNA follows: TGTGCCACTCACAGGGATATGGTTTCACCCCTCCACTTT.

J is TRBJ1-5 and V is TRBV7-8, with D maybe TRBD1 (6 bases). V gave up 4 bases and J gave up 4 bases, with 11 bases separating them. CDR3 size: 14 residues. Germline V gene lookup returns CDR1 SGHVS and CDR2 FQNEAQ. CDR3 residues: CASSSNRVNQPQHF. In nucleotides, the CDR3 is TGTGCCAGCAGCTCCAACAGGGTGAATCAGCCCCAGCATTTT.

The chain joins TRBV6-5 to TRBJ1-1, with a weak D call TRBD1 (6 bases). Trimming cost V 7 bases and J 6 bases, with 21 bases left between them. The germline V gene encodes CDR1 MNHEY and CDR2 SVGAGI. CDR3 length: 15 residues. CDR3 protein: CASTEQGTAGAEAFF. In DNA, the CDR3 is TGTGCCAGCACCGAACAGGGCACGGCGGGCGCTGAAGCTTTCTTT.

CDR3 bases: TGTGCCAGTAGTATACGGAAAGGGGACACTGAAGCTTTCTTT. The encoded protein is CASSIRKGDTEAFF. The chain uses TRBV19 and TRBJ1-1; TRBD1 might be the D (5 bases). CDR3 size: 14 residues. Germline CDR1 is LNHDA and CDR2 is SQIVND (reference sequence). The V end lost 2 bases, the J end lost 3 bases, and 10 bases lay between the germline ends.

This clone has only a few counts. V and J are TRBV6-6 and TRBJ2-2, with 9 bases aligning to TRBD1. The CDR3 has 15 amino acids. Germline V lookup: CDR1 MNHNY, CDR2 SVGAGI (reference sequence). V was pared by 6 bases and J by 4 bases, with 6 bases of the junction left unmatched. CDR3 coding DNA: TGTGCCAGCAGGAGGGACAGGGCTTCCACCGGGGAGCTGTTTTTT. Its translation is CASRRDRASTGELFF.

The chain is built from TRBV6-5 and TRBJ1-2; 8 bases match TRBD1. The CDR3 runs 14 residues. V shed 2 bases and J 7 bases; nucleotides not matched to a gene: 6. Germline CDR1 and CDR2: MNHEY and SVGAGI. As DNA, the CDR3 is TGTGCCAGCAGTTACGCAAAGGACAGGGCTGGCTACACCTTC. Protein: CASSYAKDRAGYTF.

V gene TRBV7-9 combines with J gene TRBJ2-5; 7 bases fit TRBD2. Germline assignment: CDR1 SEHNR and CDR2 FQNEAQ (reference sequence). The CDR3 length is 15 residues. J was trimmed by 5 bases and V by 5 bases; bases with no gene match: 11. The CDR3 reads CASSGLRWGGETQYF. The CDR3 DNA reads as TGTGCCAGCAGCGGACTTCGGTGGGGAGGGGAGACCCAGTACTTC.